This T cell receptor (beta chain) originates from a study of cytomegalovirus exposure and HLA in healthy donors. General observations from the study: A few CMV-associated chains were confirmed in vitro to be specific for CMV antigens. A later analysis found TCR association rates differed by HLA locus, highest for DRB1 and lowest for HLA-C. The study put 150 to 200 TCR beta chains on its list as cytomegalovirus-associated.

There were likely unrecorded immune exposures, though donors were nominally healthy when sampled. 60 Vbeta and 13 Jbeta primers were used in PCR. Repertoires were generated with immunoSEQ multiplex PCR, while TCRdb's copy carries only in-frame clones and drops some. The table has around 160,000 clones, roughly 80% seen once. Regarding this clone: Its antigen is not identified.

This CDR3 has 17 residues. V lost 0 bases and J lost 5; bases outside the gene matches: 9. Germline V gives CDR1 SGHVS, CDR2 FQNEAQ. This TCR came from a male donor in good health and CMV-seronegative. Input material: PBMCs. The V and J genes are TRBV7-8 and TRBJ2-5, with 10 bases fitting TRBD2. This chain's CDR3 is CASSLAIFSGRMETQYF. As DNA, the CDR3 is TGTGCCAGCAGCTTAGCGATCTTTAGCGGGAGGATGGAGACCCAGTACTTC.